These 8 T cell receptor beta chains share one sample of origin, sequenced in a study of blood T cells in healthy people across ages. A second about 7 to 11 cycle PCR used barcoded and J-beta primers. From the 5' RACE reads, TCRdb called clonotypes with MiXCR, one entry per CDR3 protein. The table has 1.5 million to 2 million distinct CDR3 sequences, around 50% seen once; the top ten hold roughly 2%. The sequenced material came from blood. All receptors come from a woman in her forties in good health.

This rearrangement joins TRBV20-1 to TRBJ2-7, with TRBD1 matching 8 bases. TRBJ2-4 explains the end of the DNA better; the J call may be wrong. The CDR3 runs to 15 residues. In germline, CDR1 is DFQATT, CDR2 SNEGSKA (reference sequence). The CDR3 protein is CSASRTGLTKNIQYF. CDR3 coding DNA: TGCAGTGCTTCACGGACAGGGCTAACCAAAAACATTCAGTACTTC.

In nucleotides, the CDR3 is TGTGCCAGCAGCCCCTTGGCAGGGTTCCCCTACAATGAGCAGTTCTTC. This sequence encodes CASSPLAGFPYNEQFF. V usage is TRBV7-8 and J usage is TRBJ2-1; weak D call: TRBD1 (5 bases). The CDR3 is 16 residues long. V dropped 5 bases and J dropped 2 bases, with 16 bases sitting between them. CDR1 SGHVS and CDR2 FQNEAQ come from the germline V gene.

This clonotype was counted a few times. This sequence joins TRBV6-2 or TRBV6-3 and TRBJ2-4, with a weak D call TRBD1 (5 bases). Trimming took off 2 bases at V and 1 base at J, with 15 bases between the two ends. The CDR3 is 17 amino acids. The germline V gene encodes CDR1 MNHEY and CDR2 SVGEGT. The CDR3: CASSYLSPQDAKNIQYF. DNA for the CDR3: TGTGCCAGCAGTTACCTGTCGCCACAGGACGCCAAAAACATTCAGTACTTC.

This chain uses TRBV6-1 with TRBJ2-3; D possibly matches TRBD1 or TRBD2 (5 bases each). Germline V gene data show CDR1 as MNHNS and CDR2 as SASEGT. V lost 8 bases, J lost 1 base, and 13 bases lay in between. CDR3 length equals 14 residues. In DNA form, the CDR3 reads TGTGCCAGCCCCCCTCGAGGGGGCACAGATACGCAGTATTTT. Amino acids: CASPPRGGTDTQYF.

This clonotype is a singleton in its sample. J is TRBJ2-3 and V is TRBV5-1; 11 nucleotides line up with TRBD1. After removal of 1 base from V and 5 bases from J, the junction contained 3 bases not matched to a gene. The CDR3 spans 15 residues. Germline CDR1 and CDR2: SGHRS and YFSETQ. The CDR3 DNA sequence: TGCGCCAGCAGCTTGCGGACAGGGGGCGGAGATACGCAGTATTTT. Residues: CASSLRTGGGDTQYF.

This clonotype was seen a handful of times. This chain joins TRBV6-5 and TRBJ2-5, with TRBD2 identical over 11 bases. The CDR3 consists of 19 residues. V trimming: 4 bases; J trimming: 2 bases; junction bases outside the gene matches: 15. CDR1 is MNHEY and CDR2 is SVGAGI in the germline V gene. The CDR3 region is CASSSYGRGLAGIQETQYF. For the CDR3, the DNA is TGTGCCAGCAGTTCCTACGGGAGAGGACTAGCGGGTATACAAGAGACCCAGTACTTC.

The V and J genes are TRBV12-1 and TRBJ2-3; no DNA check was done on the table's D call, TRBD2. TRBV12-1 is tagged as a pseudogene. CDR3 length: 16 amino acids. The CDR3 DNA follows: TGTGCCAGCAGCACCCGGACTACCCAAAACACAGATACGCAGTATTTT. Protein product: CASSTRTTQNTDTQYF.

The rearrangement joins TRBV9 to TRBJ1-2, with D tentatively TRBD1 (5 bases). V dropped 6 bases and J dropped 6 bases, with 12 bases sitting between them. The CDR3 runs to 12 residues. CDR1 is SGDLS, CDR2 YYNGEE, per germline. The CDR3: CASNAGTDGYTF. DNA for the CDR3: TGTGCCAGCAACGCAGGGACTGATGGCTACACCTTC.